This T cell receptor beta chain is from a study of blood T cell repertoires in COVID-19. Study-wide background: Italy, Spain and the United States were the sources of the convalescent and acute COVID-19 samples. PBMCs, B-cell-depleted T cells, or T cells provided the cDNA or gDNA that made up the material.

Original data processing: Reference gene primer amplification gave nucleated cell count estimates. Data came from immunoSEQ multiplex PCR; TCRdb stores just in-frame clones and leaves some out. V and J calls and clone size are given by that table; D and trimming were obtained from the DNA. This repertoire shows 350,000 to 450,000 clones, approximately 90% found once; its top ten account for 1.4% to 1.5%. Participant-reported clinical history was the basis for cohort assignment. What was sequenced was PBMCs or T cells enriched from blood (not recorded which). This TCR derives from a woman younger than 30 who had been exposed to COVID-19.

The CDR3 sequence: CASSSSTSRSHEQYF. The CDR3, as DNA: TGCGCCAGCAGCTCTTCGACTAGCAGGAGCCACGAGCAGTACTTC. The rearrangement uses TRBV5-1 and TRBJ2-7, with TRBD2 matching over 7 bases. The CDR3 is 15 residues long. V lost 3 bases, J lost 5 bases, and 11 bases stayed unmatched. In germline, CDR1 is SGHRS, CDR2 YFSETQ.